Each of the 30 T cell receptor beta chains below was sequenced from the same sample in a study of blood T cell repertoires in COVID-19. Generated by immunoSEQ multiplex PCR, the TCRdb table keeps only in-frame clones and is missing some. The data contain roughly 72,000 clones, 82% of them singletons. The sequencing input was peripheral blood. The receptors derive from a woman of 80 years or more with acute or convalescent COVID-19.

This sequence joins TRBV5-4 and TRBJ1-1; D gene unclear. Trimming removed 3 bases at V and 4 bases at J, with 13 bases between. This CDR3 has 14 amino acids. The V gene's germline CDR1 is SGHNT and CDR2 YYREEE (reference sequence). CDR3 amino acids: CASSSPGKFTEAFF. Here the CDR3 DNA reads TGTGCCAGCAGCTCCCCGGGAAAATTCACTGAAGCTTTCTTT.

The chain uses TRBV2 and TRBJ2-7, with TRBD1 matching 8 bases. Germline CDR1 reads SNHLY; CDR2 reads FYNNEI. This CDR3 region has 14 residues. The junction had 4 bases not matched to a gene; V was cut back by 6 bases and J by 0 bases. The DNA for the CDR3 is TGTGCCAGCAGACTAGACAGGGGCTCCTACGAGCAGTACTTC. Its protein product is CASRLDRGSYEQYF.

The V gene is TRBV19, the J gene TRBJ2-5, with a possible D match to TRBD1 (6 bases). This CDR3 contains 13 residues. Germline V lookup: CDR1 LNHDA, CDR2 SQIVND (reference sequence). The V gene lost 4 bases and the J gene lost 5 bases, with 11 bases spanning the gap. The DNA of the CDR3 is TGTGCCAGTAGTACACAGGGATTCGAGACCCAGTACTTC. This gives the protein CASSTQGFETQYF.

This chain uses TRBV19 with TRBJ1-1; unclear D gene. Germline CDR1 is LNHDA and CDR2 is SQIVND (reference sequence). This CDR3 has 14 amino acids. Trimming stripped 6 bases from V and 0 bases from J, with 11 bases between. DNA for the CDR3: TGTGCCAGTAGCGGAGCACCCATGAACACTGAAGCTTTCTTT. Amino acids: CASSGAPMNTEAFF.

This clone was counted once. The gene calls are TRBV6-6 and TRBJ2-2; a weak D match, TRBD1 (5 bases). The length of the CDR3 is 17 residues. Trimming removed 6 bases from V and 0 bases from J, with 17 bases in between. The germline V gene has CDR1 MNHNY and CDR2 SVGAGI (reference sequence). The DNA of the CDR3 is TGTGCCAGCAGACGAGACCAGGGTCTCGCGAACACCGGGGAGCTGTTTTTT. Translation gives CASRRDQGLANTGELFF.

This clone showed up just once. J is TRBJ1-2 and V is TRBV27, with TRBD1 as a possible D gene (5 bases). V lost 5 bases and J lost 8, with 18 bases in between. CDR1 is MNHEY and CDR2 is SMNVEV in the germline V gene (reference sequence). The CDR3 extends over 14 amino acids. The CDR3 bases are TGTGCCAGCAGTGCCGACTCATTTTGGGGCGGCTACACCTTC. Protein sequence: CASSADSFWGGYTF.

This clone was observed a handful of times. The chain uses TRBV27 and TRBJ1-5, with 7 bases that match TRBD1. This CDR3 has 15 amino acids. J was trimmed by 2 bases and V by 2 bases; bases with no gene match: 3. Germline lookup yields CDR1 MNHEY and CDR2 SMNVEV (reference sequence). CDR3 DNA: TGTGCCAGCAGTTTAAATGGACAGGGCAATCAGCCCCAGCATTTT. It is translated as CASSLNGQGNQPQHF.

V usage is TRBV6-5 and J usage is TRBJ2-1; 11 bases are a match to TRBD1. J gave up 7 bases and V 5 bases, and 4 bases lay outside the gene matches. CDR1 and CDR2 (germline): MNHEY, SVGAGI. The CDR3 has 14 residues. CDR3 bases: TGTGCCAGCAGTCCAGGGACAGGGGGGAATGAGCAGTTCTTC. Amino acid sequence: CASSPGTGGNEQFF.

The rearrangement joins TRBV9 to TRBJ1-6, with D perhaps matching TRBD1 (5 bases). Germline lookup yields CDR1 SGDLS and CDR2 YYNGEE. The CDR3 is 13 amino acids. The V gene lost 2 bases and the J gene lost 7 bases, with 7 bases spanning the gap. In nucleotides, the CDR3 is TGTGCCAGCAGCGTTGACAGCAATTCACCCCTCCACTTT. Encoded protein: CASSVDSNSPLHF.

CDR3 protein: CASSLGTSGVLKNIQYF. The CDR3 nucleotides are TGTGCCAGCAGCCTTGGGACTAGCGGGGTTTTGAAAAACATTCAGTACTTC. V usage is TRBV5-4 and J usage is TRBJ2-4; 13 bases are shared with TRBD2. This CDR3 is 17 amino acids long. Trimming took 4 bases from V and 4 from J; bases not matched to a gene: 8. Per the germline V gene, CDR1 is SGHNT and CDR2 is YYREEE (reference sequence). The complete variable domain, with remaining parts taken from reference TRBV5-4 and TRBJ2-4, reads ETGVTQSPTHLIKTRGQQVTLRCSSQSGHNTVSWYQQALGQGPQFIFQYYREEENGRGNFPPRFSGLQFPNYSSELNVNALELDDSALYLCASSLGTSGVLKNIQYFGAGTRLSVL.

For the CDR3, the DNA is TGTGCCAGCAGTGAACAGGGAACTAACTATGGCTACACCTTC. Protein sequence: CASSEQGTNYGYTF. This rearrangement joins TRBV2 to TRBJ1-2; weak D call: TRBD1 (5 bases). The CDR3 covers 14 residues. Trimming shortened V by 2 bases and J by 0 bases, and 7 bases separated the two germline ends. Germline V gene data show CDR1 as SNHLY and CDR2 as FYNNEI.

This chain uses TRBV19 with TRBJ2-1; TRBD2 matches at 8 bases. Germline V gene sequence: CDR1 LNHDA, CDR2 SQIVND (reference sequence). The J segment lost 3 bases and the V segment lost 7 bases, leaving 11 bases of the junction unmatched. This CDR3 is built from 16 residues. The CDR3, as DNA: TGTGCCAGTAATACTCCCAGCGGGAGCGGCTACAATGAGCAGTTCTTC. This gives the protein CASNTPSGSGYNEQFF.

The chain links TRBV5-6 to TRBJ2-7; TRBD1 matches at 10 bases. The junction had 4 bases not matched to a gene; V was cut back by 4 bases and J by 0 bases. The CDR3 spans 15 residues. The germline V gene has CDR1 SGHDT and CDR2 YYEEEE. The CDR3 reads CASSPDRGSSYEQYF. CDR3 bases: TGTGCCAGCAGCCCGGACAGGGGGAGCTCCTACGAGCAGTACTTC.

The chain carries TRBV5-8 and TRBJ2-3; D remains ambiguous. The CDR3 length is 14 residues. With 3 bases removed from V and 2 bases from J, the gap between germline ends came to 10 bases. Germline V CDR1 and CDR2: SGHTS, YDEGEE. CDR3: CASSSTGFTDTQYF. The CDR3 region has the DNA TGTGCCAGCAGCTCCACCGGGTTCACAGATACGCAGTATTTT.

This clone was counted once. V and J are TRBV30 and TRBJ1-1; no clear D gene. Trimming shortened V by 0 bases and J by 0 bases, and 11 bases separated the two germline ends. This CDR3 comprises 15 residues. The germline gives CDR1 GTSNPN, CDR2 SVGIG (reference sequence). The CDR3: CAWSVLAGMNTEAFF. The CDR3 bases are TGTGCCTGGAGTGTATTAGCGGGAATGAACACTGAAGCTTTCTTT. The entire variable domain, with the rest obtained from reference TRBV30 and TRBJ1-1, is as follows: SQTIHQWPATLVQPVGSPLSLECTVEGTSNPNLYWYRQAAGRGLQLLFYSVGIGQISSEVPQNLSASRPQDRQFILSSKKLLLSDSGFYLCAWSVLAGMNTEAFFGQGTRLTVV.

As concerns this clone: The same CDR3 can be traced to other DNA sequences in this sample. The V call is TRBV5-1, the J call TRBJ1-1, with 8 bases aligning to TRBD1. The V gene end was trimmed by 0 bases and the J gene end by 2 bases; junction bases not matched to a gene: 6. Looked up from germline, CDR1 is SGHRS and CDR2 is YFSETQ. The CDR3 extends over 16 amino acids. Written as DNA, the CDR3 is TGCGCCAGCAGCTTGGTTACAGGGGGAGGAAACACTGAAGCTTTCTTT. Its protein product is CASSLVTGGGNTEAFF.

The chain recombines TRBV30 with TRBJ1-1; TRBD1 aligns across 9 bases. V lost 2 bases, J lost 4 bases, and 5 bases stayed unmatched. Germline values: CDR1 GTSNPN, CDR2 SVGIG (reference sequence). The CDR3 has 14 amino acids. CDR3 coding DNA: TGTGCCTGGAGTCACAGGGGGCATGGCACTGAAGCTTTCTTT. Protein product: CAWSHRGHGTEAFF.

This chain links TRBV7-2 with TRBJ2-4, with 7 bases identical to TRBD1. CDR1 and CDR2 (germline): SGHTA, FQGNSA. The CDR3 is 19 residues long. With V trimmed by 10 bases and J by 4 bases, 25 bases remained unmatched. CDR3 in amino acids: CAKTIFPAPGQRRKNIQYF. The CDR3 nucleotides are TGTGCCAAGACGATATTCCCCGCCCCGGGACAGCGCAGGAAAAACATTCAGTACTTC. The whole variable domain, remainder taken from reference TRBV7-2 and TRBJ2-4, is GAGVSQSPSNKVTEKGKDVELRCDPISGHTALYWYRQSLGQGLEFLIYFQGNSAPDKSGLPSDRFSAERTGGSVSTLTIQRTQQEDSAVYLCAKTIFPAPGQRRKNIQYFGAGTRLSVL.

This rearrangement joins TRBV14 to TRBJ2-4, with D possibly TRBD1 on 5 matching bases. With 0 bases removed from V and 2 bases from J, the gap between germline ends came to 14 bases. The CDR3 sequence is 17 residues long. Per germline, CDR1 SGHDN and CDR2 FVKESK. The CDR3 nucleotides read TGTGCCAGCAGCCAAGATTCAGGCGCAGGGACCAAAAACATTCAGTACTTC. Encoded protein: CASSQDSGAGTKNIQYF.

The CDR3 here is CASSAATGYGANVLTF. CDR3 sequence (DNA): TGTGCCAGCAGCGCCGCGACAGGGTACGGGGCCAACGTCCTGACTTTC. The chain joins TRBV11-1 to TRBJ2-6; TRBD1 matches at 7 bases. V shed 5 bases, J shed 4 bases, and the junction held 8 bases outside the gene matches. Germline V gene sequence: CDR1 SGHAT, CDR2 FQDESV (reference sequence). This CDR3 comprises 16 residues.

As DNA, the CDR3 is TGTGCCAGCAGCAAAGGGTGCGGGAGCGGTTCCTACGAGCAGTACTTC. This gives the protein CASSKGCGSGSYEQYF. The chain couples TRBV21-1 to TRBJ2-7; no check of the table's D call, TRBD2, against the DNA was made. TRBV21-1 is given as a pseudogene. The CDR3 contains 16 residues.

This clone was counted once. This chain uses TRBV7-3 with TRBJ2-1; 9 bases align to TRBD1. Germline values: CDR1 SGHTA, CDR2 FQGTGA. After removal of 6 bases from V and 5 bases from J, the junction contained 11 bases not matched to a gene. The CDR3 consists of 16 residues. CDR3 sequence (DNA): TGTGCCAGCAGTCACGCCGGGACAGGGCTGAACAATGAGCAGTTCTTC. Translating it yields CASSHAGTGLNNEQFF.

The chain couples TRBV5-6 to TRBJ2-1; D is unresolved. V was trimmed by 4 bases and J by 4 bases, leaving 15 bases between them. Germline assignment: CDR1 SGHDT and CDR2 YYEEEE. This CDR3 spans 15 amino acids. The CDR3 reads CASSPGQVMYNEQFF. The CDR3 nucleotides are TGTGCCAGCAGCCCGGGTCAAGTCATGTACAATGAGCAGTTCTTC.

This clone was seen a handful of times. V usage is TRBV15 and J usage is TRBJ1-1; D not resolved. This CDR3 comprises 15 residues. Germline CDR1 and CDR2: LNHNV and YYDKDF (reference sequence). With 0 bases removed from V and 6 bases from J, the gap between germline ends came to 14 bases. Written as DNA, the CDR3 is TGTGCCACCAGCAGAGATTGGGTCCTGGGCTCTGAAGCTTTCTTT. It is translated as CATSRDWVLGSEAFF.

Details on this clone: This CDR3 is also generated by other DNA sequences in the sample. The V call is TRBV6-4, the J call TRBJ2-3; 7 bases are a match to TRBD2. V shed 2 bases, J shed 5 bases, and the junction held 4 bases outside the gene matches. Per the germline V gene, CDR1 is MRHNA and CDR2 is SNTAGT. CDR3 length equals 14 residues. DNA of the CDR3: TGTGCCAGCAGTGACGGCGGGAGAAGAGATACGCAGTATTTT. Translation gives CASSDGGRRDTQYF.

The V and J genes are TRBV5-6 and TRBJ1-5; D possibly corresponds to TRBD1 (5 bases). Germline loops: CDR1 SGHDT, CDR2 YYEEEE. The CDR3 totals 14 residues. V was clipped by 4 bases and J by 9 bases, with 17 bases between them. The CDR3 sequence is CASSPGGLGGPQHF. CDR3 in DNA: TGTGCCAGCAGCCCGGGGGGTCTCGGGGGGCCCCAGCATTTT.

This rearrangement joins TRBV9 to TRBJ2-1; 12 bases map to TRBD2. V shed 4 bases and J 7 bases; nucleotides not matched to a gene: 9. The CDR3 is made up of 16 amino acids. The germline V gene has CDR1 SGDLS and CDR2 YYNGEE. The CDR3 is CASSFRTSGIKNEQFF. In DNA form, the CDR3 reads TGTGCCAGCAGCTTCCGGACTAGCGGGATAAAGAATGAGCAGTTCTTC.

The V gene is TRBV30, the J gene TRBJ2-7, with D perhaps TRBD1 (5 bases). V shed 3 bases and J shed 3 bases, with 15 bases lying between them. Germline V gene sequence: CDR1 GTSNPN, CDR2 SVGIG (reference sequence). The CDR3 is 14 residues long. The DNA for the CDR3 is TGTGCCTGGAGCCCACAGGTCAGAAGCTACGAGCAGTACTTC. Amino acids: CAWSPQVRSYEQYF. The full variable domain, with the rest looked up from reference TRBV30 and TRBJ2-7, is SQTIHQWPATLVQPVGSPLSLECTVEGTSNPNLYWYRQAAGRGLQLLFYSVGIGQISSEVPQNLSASRPQDRQFILSSKKLLLSDSGFYLCAWSPQVRSYEQYFGPGTRLTVT.

This clone has at least ten counts. CDR3 sequence (DNA): TGTGCCTGGCGGAACACCGGGGAGCTGTTTTTT. Amino acids: CAWRNTGELFF. The V and J genes are TRBV30 and TRBJ2-2; no clear D. The CDR3 is 11 amino acids. Germline CDR1 is GTSNPN and CDR2 is SVGIG (reference sequence). The germline V and J ends were trimmed by 5 bases and 1 base, with 2 bases remaining between them.

The genes are TRBV11-2 and TRBJ1-1; possibly TRBD1 for D (5 bases). The germline V and J ends were trimmed by 5 bases and 11 bases, with 18 bases remaining between them. The germline V gene has CDR1 SGHAT and CDR2 FQNNGV. This CDR3 contains 13 residues. CDR3 region: CASSPRTTGDAFF. The CDR3 nucleotides read TGTGCCAGCAGCCCCCGCACTACGGGGGACGCTTTCTTT. Supplemented by reference TRBV11-2 and TRBJ1-1, the full variable domain reads EAGVAQSPRYKIIEKRQSVAFWCNPISGHATLYWYQQILGQGPKLLIQFQNNGVVDDSQLPKDRFSAERLKGVDSTLKIQPAKLEDSAVYLCASSPRTTGDAFFGQGTRLTVV.